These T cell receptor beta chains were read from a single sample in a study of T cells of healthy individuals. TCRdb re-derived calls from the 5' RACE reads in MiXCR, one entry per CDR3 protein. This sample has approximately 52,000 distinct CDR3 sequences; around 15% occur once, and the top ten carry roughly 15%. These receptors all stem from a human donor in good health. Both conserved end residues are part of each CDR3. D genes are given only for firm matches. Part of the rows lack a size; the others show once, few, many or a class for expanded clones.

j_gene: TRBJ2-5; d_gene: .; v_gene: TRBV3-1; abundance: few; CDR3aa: CASSPRLVLGETQYF; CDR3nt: TGTGCCAGCAGCCCTCGACTCGTTTTGGGAGAGACCCAGTACTTC
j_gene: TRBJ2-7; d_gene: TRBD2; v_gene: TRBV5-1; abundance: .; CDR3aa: CASNGRANEQYF; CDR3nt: TGCGCCAGCAACGGGAGGGCCAACGAGCAGTACTTC
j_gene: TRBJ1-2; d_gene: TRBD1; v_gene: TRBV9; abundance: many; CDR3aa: CASSGSDRINYGYTF; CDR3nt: TGTGCCAGCAGTGGATCGGACAGGATAAACTATGGCTACACCTTC
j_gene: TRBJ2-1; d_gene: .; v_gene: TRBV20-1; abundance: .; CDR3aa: CSARAAEGGNEQFF; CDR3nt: TGCAGTGCTAGAGCTGCCGAGGGGGGGAATGAGCAGTTCTTC
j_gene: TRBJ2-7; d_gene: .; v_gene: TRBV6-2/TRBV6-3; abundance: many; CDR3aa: CAISGRPYEQYF; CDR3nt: TGTGCCATCTCGGGACGACCCTACGAGCAGTACTTC
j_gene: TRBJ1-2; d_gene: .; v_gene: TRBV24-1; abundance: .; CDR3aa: CATSQPGVSGGYTF; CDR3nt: TGTGCCACCAGCCAACCGGGCGTGTCGGGAGGCTACACCTTC
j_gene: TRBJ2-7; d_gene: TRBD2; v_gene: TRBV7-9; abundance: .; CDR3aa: CASSLVVTSGYEQYF; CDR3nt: TGTGCCAGCAGCTTAGTGGTGACTAGCGGCTACGAGCAGTACTTC
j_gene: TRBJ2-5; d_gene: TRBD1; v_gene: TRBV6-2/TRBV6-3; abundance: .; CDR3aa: CASSSWTGMAETQYF; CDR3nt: TGTGCCAGCAGTTCGTGGACAGGGATGGCAGAGACCCAGTACTTC
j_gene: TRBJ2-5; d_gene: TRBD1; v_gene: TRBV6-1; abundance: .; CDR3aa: CASRGQGGWTQYF; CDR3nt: TGTGCCAGCAGGGGACAGGGGGGCTGGACCCAGTACTTC
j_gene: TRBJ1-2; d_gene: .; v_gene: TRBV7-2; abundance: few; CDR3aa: CASSLTGTRIYGYTF; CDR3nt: TGTGCCAGCAGCTTAACCGGGACACGGATCTATGGCTACACCTTC
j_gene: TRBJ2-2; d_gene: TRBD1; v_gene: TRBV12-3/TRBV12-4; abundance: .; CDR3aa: CASSSNNRGVGELFF; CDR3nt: TGTGCCAGCAGTTCTAACAACAGGGGAGTCGGGGAGCTGTTTTTT
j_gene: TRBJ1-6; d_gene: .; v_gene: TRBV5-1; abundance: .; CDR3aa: CASSLAGAYNSPLHF; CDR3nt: TGCGCCAGCAGCTTGGCAGGGGCTTATAATTCACCCCTCCACTTT
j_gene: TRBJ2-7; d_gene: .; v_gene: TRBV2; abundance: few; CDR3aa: CASIEQGLEQYF; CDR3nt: TGTGCCAGCATTGAACAGGGTCTCGAGCAGTACTTC
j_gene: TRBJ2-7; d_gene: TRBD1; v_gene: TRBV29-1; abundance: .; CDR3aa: CSVFKGQGTRGNEQYF; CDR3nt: TGCAGCGTCTTCAAGGGACAGGGTACGCGAGGCAACGAGCAGTACTTC
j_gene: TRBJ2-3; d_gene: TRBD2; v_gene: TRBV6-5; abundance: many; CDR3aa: CASTGFGERGGPDTQYF; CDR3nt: TGTGCCAGCACGGGATTCGGCGAGCGGGGGGGCCCAGATACGCAGTATTTT
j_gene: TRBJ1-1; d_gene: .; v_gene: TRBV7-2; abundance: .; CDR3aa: CASSLVGGGSTEAFF; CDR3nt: TGTGCCAGCAGCTTAGTTGGGGGTGGTAGCACTGAAGCTTTCTTT
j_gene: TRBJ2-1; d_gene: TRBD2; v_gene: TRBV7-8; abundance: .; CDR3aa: CASSSDRVGLAGLIGQFF; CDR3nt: TGTGCCAGCAGCTCGGACAGGGTGGGACTAGCGGGGTTAATCGGGCAGTTCTTC